This record covers a single TCR beta chain. What it binds is not known. Every ophthalmopathy donor presented moderate-to-severe activity, CAS ≥3, NOSPECS ≥4 and duration under 3 months. A diagnosis was made from clinical symptoms together with serum thyroxine, TRAb, thyroid ultrasound and orbital computed tomography. The record originates from a study of Graves' ophthalmopathy and Graves' hyperthyroidism. Trimming left V 5 bases short and J 3 bases short, with 8 bases between. The CDR3 loop spans 13 amino acids. Germline values: CDR1 MGHDK, CDR2 SYGVNS. Study-wide findings and caveats: Detected in blood as well were most expanded thyroid clonotypes with frequency above 0.001.

Investigators amplified TCR beta CDR3 regions from RNA transcripts. HTBI-primed first-round RT-PCR preceded second-round multiplex PCR. TCRdb re-analysed the multiplex PCR reads in MiXCR, keeping a single row per CDR3 protein. This sample yields a few hundred thousand distinct CDR3 sequences, of which roughly 17% are seen a single time; more than 9% belongs to the top ten. The chain carries TRBV25-1 and TRBJ1-3; no reliable D call. Specimen: peripheral blood. This clonotype originated in an adult man with Graves' ophthalmopathy. Here the CDR3 DNA reads TGTGCCAGCAGTTCGGGGAATGGAAACACCATATATTTT. As protein: CASSSGNGNTIYF.